This note documents a single TCR beta chain sequence. The antigen remains undetermined. This record comes from a study of lymphopenia after photon versus proton radiotherapy. General study results and limits: Survival link was tested only in deceased patients; proton benefit remains a possibility. Oligoclonal CD8+ Temra expansion after nadir drove photon patients' diversity drop.

With 3 bases removed from V and 0 bases from J, the gap between germline ends came to 15 bases. CDR1 and CDR2 (germline): SGDLS, YYNGEE. CDR3 length: 16 amino acids. TCRdb keeps only in-frame clones here, not all; method: immunoSEQ multiplex PCR. The data show roughly 76,000 clones, around 90% seen once. V usage is TRBV9 and J usage is TRBJ1-2, with TRBD1 as a possible D gene (6 bases). The sequencing used peripheral blood, collected from a patient treated with photon-based radiotherapy. The source of this sequence is a woman aged 40 to 50 with cholangiocarcinoma. DNA of the CDR3: TGTGCCAGCAGCGGAACAGGGCCTCCTACTAACTATGGCTACACCTTC. It is translated as CASSGTGPPTNYGYTF.